Listed below are T cell receptor beta chains from one sample, sequenced in a study of cytomegalovirus exposure and HLA in healthy donors. The repertoire was sequenced with immunoSEQ multiplex PCR; TCRdb's copy has only in-frame clones and lacks some. This repertoire includes over 50,000 clones. Sequencing input: PBMCs. These receptors came from a man aged 45-65 years in good health and CMV-seropositive. Each CDR3 is given with its conserved first and last residue.

TRBJ1-1 TRBV19 CASASTEGWRMNTEAFF
TRBJ2-7 TRBV5-6 CASGPGDYEQYF
TRBJ2-7 TRBV4-1 CASSQEGAGGPYEQYF
TRBJ1-3 TRBV11-2 CASSLDPSSGNTIYF
TRBJ1-1 TRBV29-1 CSVAQGLNTEAFF
TRBJ1-2 TRBV28 CASRSIRGGNGYTF
TRBJ2-5 TRBV18 CASSPGLAGMYQETQYF
TRBJ1-5 TRBV19 CASAGGGASHQPQHF
TRBJ2-7 TRBV19 CASSISGQPFSYEQYF
TRBJ1-1 TRBV9 CASSSGTVNTEAFF
TRBJ2-7 TRBV6-6 CASSSAYEQYF
TRBJ2-2 TRBV4-2 CASSLGTTNTGELFF
TRBJ1-3 TRBV13 CASSFPGTLASGNTIYF
TRBJ2-1 TRBV5-8 CASSLEAGLSYNEQFF
TRBJ2-3 TRBV5-1 CASSVERGGTTDTQYF
TRBJ2-7 TRBV6-1 CASSEVGTSGAYEQYF
TRBJ2-7 TRBV19 CASSITDRGGYEQYF
TRBJ1-1 TRBV7-2 CASSLHILNTEAFF
TRBJ1-2 TRBV14 CASSQDRQGYGYTF
TRBJ1-2 TRBV5-6 CASSLRAVYGYTF
TRBJ2-7 TRBV6-1 CASRIAGDLYEQYF
TRBJ2-5 TRBV27 CASSLSSGLPRETQYF
TRBJ2-5 TRBV5-8 CASSRDRSGETQYF
TRBJ2-7 TRBV7-9 CASSSGTDEQYF
TRBJ1-1 TRBV4-2 CASSQDNRQGRIEAFF
TRBJ1-2 TRBV5-4 CASSFDRGQHYGYTF
TRBJ2-1 TRBV11-2 CASSFGSLRVSNEQFF
TRBJ1-1 TRBV13 CASSLYERGGSEAFF
TRBJ2-3 TRBV19 CASNGDATDTQYF
TRBJ1-1 TRBV10-3 CAISESMDTLGTEAFF
TRBJ2-1 TRBV5-4 CASSPESTYNEQFF
TRBJ2-7 TRBV18 CASSPRPAYEQYF
TRBJ1-2 TRBV5-5 CASSFDRDGYTF
TRBJ2-3 TRBV7-2 CASSFLGRTDTQYF
TRBJ2-7 TRBV28 CASLGTLSYEQYF
TRBJ2-7 TRBV5-1 CASSLGWRLTSYEQYF
TRBJ2-7 TRBV2 CASRARGSHEQYF
TRBJ2-5 TRBV29-1 CSVDYSKETQYF
TRBJ2-1 TRBV18 CASSPAGNGQFF
TRBJ2-3 TRBV7-2 CASSLVGLRTDTQYF
TRBJ1-5 TRBV18 CASSPRDQPQHF